The rows below give T cell receptor beta chains drawn from one sample of a study of CD8 T cells in ankylosing spondylitis. Each CDR3 protein gets one entry after TCRdb re-called the 5' RACE reads with MiXCR. The repertoire consists of more than 250,000 distinct CDR3 sequences, with around 10% occurring once and the leading ten covering 9.1%. The sample comprised blood, either unsorted or a sorted T cell fraction (not recorded which). The receptors were sampled from a female donor with ankylosing spondylitis or in good health (not recorded which). Each CDR3 is given with its conserved first and last residue. The D gene is left open where the match is weak. Clone size, where shown, is once, few, many, or a class for clones that have expanded.

>TRBV20-1|TRBJ2-7|TRBD2|many
TGCAGTGCTAGTAGCGGGAGCCTCTCCTACGAGCAGTACTTC
CSASSGSLSYEQYF
>TRBV5-1|TRBJ2-3|TRBD2|many
TGCGCCAGCAGCCGAGCGGGAGAAAGGACAGATACGCAGTATTTT
CASSRAGERTDTQYF
>TRBV19|TRBJ1-1|-|-
TGTGTCAGTAGCTGGACAGTAAACACTGAAGCTTTCTTT
CVSSWTVNTEAFF
>TRBV3-1|TRBJ2-1|-|many
TGTGCCAGCAGCCTGTCGACTAGTCGTGAGCAGTTCTTC
CASSLSTSREQFF
>TRBV7-6|TRBJ2-7|TRBD1|many
TGTGCCAGCAGCTTAGCGCAGACAGGGCTGCTCTACGAGCAGTACTTC
CASSLAQTGLLYEQYF
>TRBV11-2|TRBJ2-1|TRBD2|many
TGTGCCAGCAGCTCCACCGGGTCCGGGAGGGCCTACAATGAGCAGTTCTTC
CASSSTGSGRAYNEQFF
>TRBV5-1|TRBJ2-1|TRBD1|-
TGCGCCAGCAGCCTCGACAGGGTAGACAATGAGCAGTTCTTC
CASSLDRVDNEQFF
>TRBV10-3|TRBJ2-4|-|-
TGTGCCATCAGTGAGTCGAAGGGTGGGCAGGGAGCCAAAAACATTCAGTACTTC
CAISESKGGQGAKNIQYF
>TRBV20-1|TRBJ2-1|-|-
TGCAGTGCTAGAGGCCCCGGGTCCACCTACAATGAGCAGTTCTTC
CSARGPGSTYNEQFF
>TRBV20-1|TRBJ2-7|-|many
TGCAGTACAGCCGAGGCTATGTACGAGCAGTACTTC
CSTAEAMYEQYF
>TRBV9|TRBJ2-1|TRBD2|many
TGTGCCAGCAGCGAGACCCCCCTTCCGGGGGGGGGCCAATTTGAGCAGTTCTTC
CASSETPLPGGGQFEQFF
>TRBV20-1|TRBJ1-5|-|many
TGCAGTGCCTACGAGGGAACTCAGCCCCAGCATTTT
CSAYEGTQPQHF
>TRBV28|TRBJ2-1|-|-
TGTGCCAGCAGATCCTCCAATGAGCAGTTCTTC
CASRSSNEQFF
>TRBV5-1|TRBJ2-5|-|many
TGCGCCACCAGGACAGATCAAGAGACCCAGTACTTC
CATRTDQETQYF
>TRBV29-1|TRBJ2-2|-|many
TGCAGCGCGGGCCTTGGTGACAACACCGGGGAGCTGTTTTTT
CSAGLGDNTGELFF
>TRBV7-9|TRBJ2-1|-|many
TGTGCCAGCAGCTTTAAACTCGGGACCCATTACAATGAGCAGTTCTTC
CASSFKLGTHYNEQFF
>TRBV10-3|TRBJ2-5|-|-
TGTGCCATCAGTGGCGGGACGGGAGAGACCCAGTACTTC
CAISGGTGETQYF
>TRBV29-1|TRBJ2-7|-|many
TGCAGCGTTGGGCCAGCTAACGAGCAGTACTTC
CSVGPANEQYF
>TRBV27|TRBJ2-3|-|few
TGTGCCAGCAGTTTATTTGCCGACTTGGTGCAGAGGGGTCGTCGAGGTTGGGATACGCAGTATTTT
CASSLFADLVQRGRRGWDTQYF
>TRBV10-1|TRBJ1-5|-|many
TGCGCCAGCAGTGAGGGAGGGACCGGTCAGCCCCAGCATTTT
CASSEGGTGQPQHF
>TRBV7-2|TRBJ2-3|TRBD2|few
TGTGCCAGCAGCTTACCCGGACTAGTCTACACAGATACGCAGTATTTT
CASSLPGLVYTDTQYF
>TRBV5-1|TRBJ2-5|TRBD1|few
TGCGCCAGCACCCCGACAGGGGGACAGACCCAGTACTTC
CASTPTGGQTQYF
>TRBV27|TRBJ2-3|TRBD2|-
TGTACCACAAGGGGAGGGGCAGAAGATACGCAGTATTTT
CTTRGGAEDTQYF
>TRBV5-1|TRBJ2-1|-|many
TGCGCCAGCAGGAACAGGGTCTCCTACAATGAGCAGTTCTTC
CASRNRVSYNEQFF
>TRBV12-3/TRBV12-4|TRBJ2-7|TRBD1|few
TGTGCCAGCAGTTTAACTGGACAGGGGGCCGTCGAGCAGTACTTC
CASSLTGQGAVEQYF
>TRBV20-1|TRBJ2-2|-|many
TGCAGTGCCGCCTGGGGCCCCCACACCGGGGAGCTGTTTTTT
CSAAWGPHTGELFF
>TRBV10-3|TRBJ2-7|TRBD2|many
TGTGCCATCAGTCCCGGGACTAGCGGGACCACCTACGAGCAGTACTTC
CAISPGTSGTTYEQYF
>TRBV7-8|TRBJ1-6|-|-
TGTGCCAGCAGCTCTGGCGGCCTAAATTCACCCCTCCACTTT
CASSSGGLNSPLHF
>TRBV7-9|TRBJ1-2|-|-
TGTGCCAGCAGAAAGGCCGGCTATGGCTACACCTTC
CASRKAGYGYTF
>TRBV3-1|TRBJ1-6|TRBD1|many
TGTGCCAGCAGCCGTAAGACAGGGAGCTCCTATAATTCACCCCTCCACTTT
CASSRKTGSSYNSPLHF
>TRBV3-1|TRBJ2-2|-|many
TGTGCCAGCAGCCAAGACTGGGGGGACACCGGGGAGCTGTTTTTT
CASSQDWGDTGELFF
>TRBV7-2|TRBJ2-2|-|-
TGTGCCATACTGCAGTTCAACGCGAACACCGGGGAGCTGTTTTTT
CAILQFNANTGELFF
>TRBV11-2|TRBJ2-1|TRBD2|-
TGTGCCAGCAGCTTCGGCGGGGGGTTGAGTGCCTACAATGAGCAGTTCTTC
CASSFGGGLSAYNEQFF
>TRBV12-3/TRBV12-4|TRBJ2-3|-|-
TGTGCCAGCAGAAACAGGGCCATAGATACGCAGTATTTT
CASRNRAIDTQYF
>TRBV20-1|TRBJ2-4|TRBD2|few
TGCAGTGCCTTGCGCGCGGGAGTCGTCAAAAACATTCAGTACTTC
CSALRAGVVKNIQYF
>TRBV7-2|TRBJ2-1|TRBD2|-
TGTGCCAGCAGCTCCGGACTAGCGGGGCTCAATGAGCAGTTCTTC
CASSSGLAGLNEQFF
>TRBV12-3/TRBV12-4|TRBJ1-1|TRBD1|many
TGTGCCAGCAGGGAACAGGGGTTGAACACTGAAGCTTTCTTT
CASREQGLNTEAFF
>TRBV5-1|TRBJ2-1|-|many
TGCGCCAGCAACCGCGCGGCCTCCTACAATGAGCAGTTCTTC
CASNRAASYNEQFF
>TRBV6-2/TRBV6-3|TRBJ2-1|-|many
TGTGCCAGCAGTTACCCCTCGGTTGGTAGTGATATCAATGAGCAGTTCTTC
CASSYPSVGSDINEQFF
>TRBV20-1|TRBJ2-1|-|many
TGCAGTGCTAGAGATCGAGACCGCTCCTACAATGAGCAGTTCTTC
CSARDRDRSYNEQFF
>TRBV6-1|TRBJ2-1|TRBD1|many
TGTGCCAGCAGACTCAGGGGGCAGAACAATGAGCAGTTCTTC
CASRLRGQNNEQFF
>TRBV5-1|TRBJ2-6|-|many
TGCGCCAGCAGCCTGATGAGCTCTGGGGCCAACGTCCTGACTTTC
CASSLMSSGANVLTF
>TRBV5-1|TRBJ1-3|TRBD1|many
TGCGCCAGCAGCCTCGACAGGGTTGGGAACACCATATATTTT
CASSLDRVGNTIYF
>TRBV20-1|TRBJ2-5|TRBD2|many
TGCAGTGCCCCAGCGGGAGGATCTTCGGGCCAACAAGCGACCCAGTACTTC
CSAPAGGSSGQQATQYF